A single sample is the source of the 30 T cell receptor beta chains below, sequenced in a study of blood T cell repertoires in COVID-19 (dated by TCRdb to the early 2020s). Library generation was performed with the immunoSEQ multiplex PCR assay. TCRdb provides this immuneACCESS table in a form limited to in-frame rearrangements. Some clones are lacking; in checked studies, under half of them reflect an unresolved V gene, and why the rest are absent is not known. Present in this sample are about 190,000 clones, over 75% of which were seen just once. About 13% of the sample is taken by the ten largest. Sequenced: peripheral blood. The receptors here all came from a man in his fifties or sixties who had recovered from COVID-19.

The CDR3 sequence is CASSWDRLDYEQYF. CDR3 bases: TGTGCCAGCAGCTGGGACAGGCTCGATTACGAGCAGTACTTC. This chain connects TRBV7-2 to TRBJ2-7; 8 nucleotides align to TRBD1. The length of the CDR3 is 14 residues. Germline CDR1 SGHTA, CDR2 FQGNSA. Trimming at V came to 4 bases and at J to 4 bases, leaving 6 bases not matched to a gene.

The chain couples TRBV29-1 to TRBJ2-3; D is perhaps TRBD2 (6 bases). V gave up 3 bases and J gave up 2 bases, with 12 bases separating them. Germline values: CDR1 SQVTM, CDR2 ANQGSEA. The CDR3 consists of 14 residues. Here the CDR3 reads CSVDTSFSTDTQYF. The CDR3 DNA reads as TGCAGCGTTGATACTAGCTTCTCCACAGATACGCAGTATTTT.

The V call is TRBV11-3, the J call TRBJ2-2; maybe TRBD1 (6 bases). V gave up 5 bases and J gave up 6 bases, with 19 bases separating them. This CDR3 is built from 16 residues. The germline V gene has CDR1 SGHNT and CDR2 YENEEA. DNA of the CDR3: TGTGCCAGCAGCCCCGATCCAGGGGTGGGATCCGGGGAGCTGTTTTTT. Its protein is CASSPDPGVGSGELFF.

This clone turned up a few times. The rearrangement joins TRBV6-1 to TRBJ2-7; perhaps TRBD1 as D (6 bases). The CDR3 contains 13 residues. V gave up 5 bases and J gave up 4 bases, with 12 bases separating them. Germline V gene lookup returns CDR1 MNHNS and CDR2 SASEGT. This chain's CDR3 is CASSPGHPYEQYF. CDR3 sequence (DNA): TGTGCCAGCAGTCCGGGACATCCGTACGAGCAGTACTTC.

The chain employs TRBV11-1 and TRBJ2-1; weak D call: TRBD2 (5 bases). V shed 1 base and J shed 8 bases, with 9 bases lying between them. The CDR3 runs 13 residues. The V gene's germline CDR1 is SGHAT and CDR2 FQDESV (reference sequence). CDR3 amino acids: CASSLVLAYEQFF. The CDR3 bases are TGTGCCAGCAGCTTAGTTCTAGCTTATGAGCAGTTCTTC.

The rearrangement joins TRBV30 to TRBJ2-2; maybe TRBD1 (6 bases). The CDR3 sequence is 13 residues long. Germline lookup yields CDR1 GTSNPN and CDR2 SVGIG (reference sequence). Trimming cost V 4 bases and J 6 bases, with 12 bases left between them. CDR3 protein: CAWKQGEPGELFF. The CDR3 bases are TGTGCCTGGAAACAGGGAGAACCCGGGGAGCTGTTTTTT.

This clone appeared a single time. The rearrangement links TRBV7-9 to TRBJ2-7; 9 nucleotides line up with TRBD1. The J segment lost 1 base and the V segment lost 2 bases, leaving 3 bases of the junction unmatched. The CDR3 totals 15 residues. Per germline, CDR1 SEHNR and CDR2 FQNEAQ (reference sequence). The CDR3 is CASSLQGQGSYEQYF. The CDR3 nucleotides are TGTGCCAGCAGCTTACAGGGACAGGGATCCTACGAGCAGTACTTC.

The chain has TRBV11-2 and TRBJ2-7; 7 positions match TRBD2. Germline CDR1 SGHAT, CDR2 FQNNGV. CDR3 length: 15 amino acids. Trimming removed 5 bases from V and 2 bases from J; junction bases left unmatched: 9. In DNA form, the CDR3 reads TGTGCCAGCAGCATCACCACCCGGGGGGCCTACGAGCAGTACTTC. It yields the protein CASSITTRGAYEQYF.

The chain is built from TRBV5-5 and TRBJ2-1, with D perhaps TRBD2 (5 bases). Trimming pared 1 base from V and 8 bases from J, leaving 16 bases between. This CDR3 contains 15 residues. Germline lookup yields CDR1 SGHKS and CDR2 YYEKEE (reference sequence). In nucleotides, the CDR3 is TGTGCCAGCAGCTTGTACTGGGAGACCTGGGATGAGCAGTTCTTC. Amino acid sequence: CASSLYWETWDEQFF.

The rearrangement uses TRBV7-9 and TRBJ2-5; the match to TRBD1 covers 7 bases. Trimming at V came to 6 bases and at J to 2 bases, leaving 9 bases not matched to a gene. In germline, CDR1 is SEHNR, CDR2 FQNEAQ (reference sequence). CDR3 length equals 15 residues. DNA for the CDR3: TGTGCCAGCAGTCGAGGGACAGTGAGACAAGAGACCCAGTACTTC. This sequence encodes CASSRGTVRQETQYF.

This clone appeared a few times. The chain has TRBV28 and TRBJ2-2; a weak D match, TRBD2 (5 bases). This CDR3 region has 14 residues. The V gene lost 2 bases and the J gene lost 9 bases, with 13 bases spanning the gap. Germline lookup yields CDR1 MDHEN and CDR2 SYDVKM. CDR3 region: CASSLTGGGRELFF. For the CDR3, the DNA is TGTGCCAGCAGTTTAACGGGTGGAGGCAGGGAGCTGTTTTTT.

This clone showed up just a few times. The rearrangement joins TRBV25-1 to TRBJ2-3, with TRBD1 matching 12 bases. V shed 6 bases and J 3 bases; nucleotides not matched to a gene: 10. Per germline, CDR1 MGHDK and CDR2 SYGVNS. The CDR3 contains 17 residues. The CDR3 loop is CASSSGQGALWTDTQYF. CDR3 coding DNA: TGTGCCAGCAGCTCGGGACAGGGGGCATTATGGACAGATACGCAGTATTTT.

The genes are TRBV27 and TRBJ2-3; the match to TRBD2 covers 7 bases. Germline lookup yields CDR1 MNHEY and CDR2 SMNVEV (reference sequence). The CDR3 contains 12 residues. V was clipped by 5 bases and J by 9 bases; unmatched bases: 5. The CDR3 is CASSPLGGTQYF. CDR3 sequence (DNA): TGTGCCAGCAGTCCCCTGGGAGGGACGCAGTATTTT.

This chain uses TRBV3-1 (or the pseudogene TRBV3-2) with TRBJ2-7; no definite D call. Per germline, CDR1 LGHDT and CDR2 YNNKEL (reference sequence). The CDR3 sequence is 15 residues long. The V gene lost 0 bases and the J gene lost 0 bases, with 9 bases spanning the gap. CDR3 sequence: CASSQDSVSSYEQYF. CDR3 nucleotide sequence: TGTGCCAGCAGCCAAGATTCTGTTAGCTCCTACGAGCAGTACTTC.

The V and J genes are TRBV11-2 and TRBJ2-7; 7 positions match TRBD2. The CDR3 has 15 amino acids. The trim removed 1 base at V and 0 bases at J, leaving 3 bases unmatched. Germline V gene sequence: CDR1 SGHAT, CDR2 FQNNGV. CDR3 sequence reads: CASSLGGSASYEQYF. Here the CDR3 DNA reads TGTGCCAGCAGCTTAGGCGGGAGCGCCTCCTACGAGCAGTACTTC.

The V call is TRBV7-2, the J call TRBJ2-3; a weak D match, TRBD2 (6 bases). From germline, CDR1 is SGHTA and CDR2 FQGNSA. The V end was cut by 5 bases, the J end by 3 bases, with 21 bases between. This CDR3 region has 17 residues. The CDR3: CASSPGWGEPTTDTQYF. CDR3 sequence (DNA): TGTGCCAGCAGCCCCGGGTGGGGGGAGCCAACGACAGATACGCAGTATTTT.

This chain uses TRBV27 with TRBJ2-1; 12 positions agree with TRBD2. Germline assignment: CDR1 MNHEY and CDR2 SMNVEV (reference sequence). The CDR3 contains 13 residues. The V segment lost 5 bases and the J segment 15 bases; nucleotides outside the gene matches: 8. CDR3 DNA sequence: TGTGCCAGCAGTCCCGGACTAGCGGGAAAGTGGTTCTTC. It is translated as CASSPGLAGKWFF.

The rearrangement links TRBV9 to TRBJ2-7; TRBD2 agrees at 10 bases. Trimming took 0 bases from V and 6 from J; bases not matched to a gene: 15. The CDR3 extends over 18 amino acids. CDR1 is SGDLS and CDR2 is YYNGEE in the germline V gene. The CDR3 bases are TGTGCCAGCAGCGTAGACCCGGGACTAGCGACCACGGGTGGCGAGCAGTACTTC. Its protein is CASSVDPGLATTGGEQYF.

This clone has just one count. The genes are TRBV28 and TRBJ1-2; a possible D gene is TRBD1 (5 bases). CDR1 and CDR2 (germline): MDHEN, SYDVKM. The CDR3 consists of 12 residues. V was trimmed by 6 bases and J by 8 bases, leaving 13 bases between them. The CDR3 is CASRSGGEGYTF. The DNA of the CDR3 is TGTGCCAGCAGATCCGGGGGGGAGGGCTACACCTTC.

This chain links TRBV11-2 with TRBJ2-2, with 7 bases matching TRBD2. The CDR3 is 15 amino acids. Unmatched junction bases numbered 2, after V lost 3 bases and J lost 1 base. CDR1 is SGHAT, CDR2 FQNNGV, per germline. The CDR3 DNA follows: TGTGCCAGCAGCTTCGGCGGGGGGAACACCGGGGAGCTGTTTTTT. As protein: CASSFGGGNTGELFF.

This chain joins TRBV6-5 and TRBJ2-7, with TRBD2 matching 7 bases. The CDR3 extends over 15 amino acids. V shed 2 bases, J shed 3 bases, and the junction held 7 bases outside the gene matches. Germline V lookup: CDR1 MNHEY, CDR2 SVGAGI. The CDR3 bases are TGTGCCAGCAGTTACCGAGAAGGGAGGGGCTACGAGCAGTACTTC. It is translated as CASSYREGRGYEQYF.

DNA of the CDR3: TGTGCCAGCAGTGGCGGGACTTTCTCCTACGAGCAGTACTTC. It specifies CASSGGTFSYEQYF. V gene TRBV2 combines with J gene TRBJ2-7; maybe TRBD2 (6 bases). Germline assignment: CDR1 SNHLY and CDR2 FYNNEI. The CDR3 totals 14 residues. Trimming took off 4 bases at V and 0 bases at J, with 10 bases between the two ends. Variable domain in full (rest from reference TRBV2 and TRBJ2-7): EPEVTQTPSHQVTQMGQEVILRCVPISNHLYFYWYRQILGQKVEFLVSFYNNEISEKSEIFDDQFSVERPDGSNFTLKIRSTKLEDSAMYFCASSGGTFSYEQYFGPGTRLTVT.

Points on this clone: Other DNA sequences of this sample code for an identical CDR3. The chain recombines TRBV6-5 with TRBJ1-1, with D maybe TRBD1 (5 bases). V lost 6 bases and J 0 bases, leaving 8 bases between the germline ends. The CDR3 totals 13 residues. Germline lookup yields CDR1 MNHEY and CDR2 SVGAGI. The chain's CDR3 is CASRWTLNTEAFF. The CDR3 DNA reads TGTGCCAGCAGGTGGACATTGAACACTGAAGCTTTCTTT.

The chain combines TRBV5-1 with TRBJ2-2, with a possible D match to TRBD2 (6 bases). Germline V gene lookup returns CDR1 SGHRS and CDR2 YFSETQ. V lost 0 bases, J lost 3 bases, and 6 bases lay in between. This CDR3 region has 14 residues. For the CDR3, the DNA is TGCGCCAGCAGCTTGGCGGGGGACACCGGGGAGCTGTTTTTT. It yields the protein CASSLAGDTGELFF.

This clone was observed many times. This CDR3 is also generated by other DNA sequences in the sample. V gene TRBV10-3 combines with J gene TRBJ2-7; tentatively, D is TRBD1 (6 bases). Germline CDR1 is ENHRY and CDR2 is SYGVKD. There are 13 residues in the CDR3. V gave up 2 bases and J gave up 4 bases, with 9 bases separating them. In DNA form, the CDR3 reads TGTGCCATCAGTGAGGGCCAGGGGTACGAGCAGTACTTC. This codes for CAISEGQGYEQYF.

There are a few counts of this clone. The chain carries TRBV29-1 and TRBJ1-1; D unresolved. V was trimmed by 4 bases and J by 2 bases, leaving 11 bases between them. The CDR3 spans 13 residues. Germline CDR1 and CDR2: SQVTM and ANQGSEA. The CDR3, as DNA: TGCAGCGTTGCGGACGGACTAAACACTGAAGCTTTCTTT. Its protein is CSVADGLNTEAFF. The full variable domain, with the rest looked up from reference TRBV29-1 and TRBJ1-1, is SAVISQKPSRDICQRGTSLTIQCQVDSQVTMMFWYRQQPGQSLTLIATANQGSEATYESGFVIDKFPISRPNLTFSTLTVSNMSPEDSSIYLCSVADGLNTEAFFGQGTRLTVV.

V is TRBV9 and J is TRBJ2-2; the match to TRBD1 covers 8 bases. Germline V gives CDR1 SGDLS, CDR2 YYNGEE. This CDR3 comprises 15 residues. V dropped 4 bases and J dropped 0; count of bases not matched to a gene: 2. The CDR3 nucleotides read TGTGCCAGCAGCCAGACAGGGGCGAACACCGGGGAGCTGTTTTTT. Translation gives CASSQTGANTGELFF.

The gene calls are TRBV11-3 and TRBJ2-2, with a tentative D call TRBD1 (5 bases). The CDR3 runs 14 residues. V lost 5 bases, J lost 8 bases, and 15 bases lay in between. The V gene's germline CDR1 is SGHNT and CDR2 YENEEA. The CDR3 protein is CASSPNERQGELFF. Here the CDR3 DNA reads TGTGCCAGCAGCCCCAACGAAAGACAGGGGGAGCTGTTTTTT.

V is TRBV14 and J is TRBJ2-2; maybe TRBD1 (6 bases). Germline V lookup: CDR1 SGHDN, CDR2 FVKESK. The CDR3 loop spans 14 amino acids. Trimming left V 5 bases short and J 4 bases short, with 11 bases between. CDR3 in DNA: TGTGCCAGCAGCTTAACAGGGCCCACCGGGGAGCTGTTTTTT. Translation: CASSLTGPTGELFF.

The chain couples TRBV12-5 to TRBJ2-7; D not resolved. CDR1 and CDR2 (germline): LGHNT, FRNRAP. V lost 4 bases and J 4 bases, leaving 2 bases between the germline ends. This CDR3 is built from 10 residues. The CDR3 DNA follows: TGTGCTAGTGGTTCATACGAGCAGTACTTC. This sequence encodes CASGSYEQYF.